Sequencing of this T cell receptor beta chain was carried out in a study of T cell repertoires in cytomegalovirus infection. In the study overall: Signatures in public TCR beta sequences pointed to both CMV infection and matching HLA type. General study points: HLA-C-restricted CMV clonotypes gave the most frequent clonotype in two of eight donors. Using cumulative public TCR beta family frequency, the authors identified those who carried CMV together with the relevant HLA.

Germline loops: CDR1 SGHVT, CDR2 SQSDAQ. The CDR3 has 16 amino acids. V lost 4 bases and J lost 3; bases outside the gene matches: 12. TCRdb used MiXCR to reprocess the reads, holding one entry per CDR3 protein. The data show more than 200,000 distinct CDR3 sequences, approximately 9.2% seen once. In this sample, this clonotype turned up many times. Its antigen is undetermined. Sequencing was performed on PBMCs. This clonotype was obtained from a human donor in good health (CMV status not recorded). Some clones in this sample may be carry-over from other donors' samples. The chain recombines TRBV7-4 with TRBJ2-7, with 7 bases matching TRBD2. The CDR3 here is CASSSAGQEDVYEQYF. CDR3 coding DNA: TGTGCCAGCAGCTCAGCGGGGCAGGAGGACGTCTACGAGCAGTACTTC.